This passage covers 14 T cell receptor beta chains from one sample sequenced in a study of blood T cell repertoires in COVID-19. The method was immunoSEQ multiplex PCR; TCRdb's version includes in-frame clones alone and lacks a portion of them. The sample lists roughly 220,000 clones, roughly 86% occurring once. Material for sequencing was peripheral blood. Receptors originate from a man aged 60-69 years with acute or convalescent COVID-19.

The gene calls are TRBV5-1 and TRBJ2-1; TRBD2 aligns across 16 bases. The CDR3 totals 16 residues. CDR1 SGHRS and CDR2 YFSETQ come from the germline V gene. J gave up 8 bases and V 3 bases, and 5 bases lay outside the gene matches. CDR3 in DNA: TGCGCCAGCAGCTCCGGGACTAGCGGGGGGGGCGATGAGCAGTTCTTC. Its translation is CASSSGTSGGGDEQFF. Drawing the rest from reference TRBV5-1 and TRBJ2-1, the complete variable domain is KAGVTQTPRYLIKTRGQQVTLSCSPISGHRSVSWYQQTPGQGLQFLFEYFSETQRNKGNFPGRFSGRQFSNSRSEMNVSTLELGDSALYLCASSSGTSGGGDEQFFGPGTRLTVL.

V and J are TRBV11-2 and TRBJ1-1, with 7 bases matching TRBD1. Germline lookup yields CDR1 SGHAT and CDR2 FQNNGV. This CDR3 comprises 17 residues. Losses at the gene ends were 4 bases for V and 0 bases for J; bases not matched to a gene: 11. This chain's CDR3 is CASSSLKGDRVNTEAFF. CDR3 bases: TGTGCCAGCAGCTCACTAAAAGGGGACAGAGTGAACACTGAAGCTTTCTTT. Full variable domain (outside the CDR3, taken from reference TRBV11-2 and TRBJ1-1): EAGVAQSPRYKIIEKRQSVAFWCNPISGHATLYWYQQILGQGPKLLIQFQNNGVVDDSQLPKDRFSAERLKGVDSTLKIQPAKLEDSAVYLCASSSLKGDRVNTEAFFGQGTRLTVV.

DNA for the CDR3: TGTGCCAGCCATAGGGGGCAGGGGGTTTTAGCTTTCTTT. It translates to CASHRGQGVLAFF. The chain joins TRBV6-5 to TRBJ1-1, with TRBD1 matching over 7 bases. This CDR3 comprises 13 residues. Germline V gene data show CDR1 as MNHEY and CDR2 as SVGAGI. The V segment lost 8 bases and the J segment 10 bases; nucleotides outside the gene matches: 13.

This clone has more than one count but fewer than ten. The chain combines TRBV7-7 with TRBJ2-3; 8 bases match TRBD2. V was pared by 1 base and J by 5 bases, with 8 bases of the junction left unmatched. There are 16 residues in the CDR3. Germline values: CDR1 SSHAT, CDR2 FNYEAQ (reference sequence). CDR3 sequence: CASSLGSGLAGDTQYF. DNA of the CDR3: TGTGCCAGCAGCTTAGGGTCGGGGCTAGCGGGAGATACGCAGTATTTT.

The gene calls are TRBV28 and TRBJ1-6; 12 positions agree with TRBD1. With V trimmed by 8 bases and J by 3 bases, 11 bases remained unmatched. Germline values: CDR1 MDHEN, CDR2 SYDVKM. The CDR3 spans 18 residues. The CDR3 sequence is CASLTPGQGAGYNSPLHF. The CDR3 DNA reads as TGTGCCAGCCTAACACCGGGACAGGGGGCGGGCTATAATTCACCCCTCCACTTT.

The gene calls are TRBV7-9 and TRBJ1-6; 9 bases line up with TRBD1. There are 16 residues in the CDR3. The ends lost 5 bases at V and 6 bases at J; junction bases unmatched: 8. Germline V gives CDR1 SEHNR, CDR2 FQNEAQ (reference sequence). The CDR3 nucleotides are TGTGCCAGCAGCCGCGCGGGGACAGGGCTTAATTCACCCCTCCACTTT. Translated: CASSRAGTGLNSPLHF.

This clone was found a few times. The chain combines TRBV2 with TRBJ1-5, with no clear D. Trimming left V 11 bases short and J 4 bases short, with 15 bases between. CDR3 length: 13 residues. From germline, CDR1 is SNHLY and CDR2 FYNNEI. CDR3 in amino acids: CAAWGGGNQPQHF. DNA for the CDR3: TGTGCCGCGTGGGGAGGCGGTAATCAGCCCCAGCATTTT.

The gene calls are TRBV12-3 or TRBV12-4 and TRBJ1-2; D is unresolved. The CDR3 sequence is 12 residues long. Trimming pared 6 bases from V and 2 bases from J, leaving 7 bases between. CDR3 DNA sequence: TGTGCCAGCAGCTCTCTCAACTATGGCTACACCTTC. Protein: CASSSLNYGYTF.

V usage is TRBV12-3 or TRBV12-4 and J usage is TRBJ2-3; D call uncertain. The V end was cut by 4 bases, the J end by 6 bases, with 8 bases between. This CDR3 has 12 amino acids. The CDR3 coding sequence is TGTGCCAGCAGTTCGACATCGGATACGCAGTATTTT. Protein: CASSSTSDTQYF.

The chain uses TRBV15 and TRBJ1-4; D gene uncertain. The germline CDR1 and CDR2 sequences are LNHNV and YYDKDF (reference sequence). The V end was cut by 5 bases, the J end by 5 bases, with 12 bases between. The CDR3 totals 14 residues. CDR3 DNA sequence: TGTGCCACCAGCGAGTCGCGGGTGAATGAAAAACTGTTTTTT. Protein product: CATSESRVNEKLFF.

The table lists this clone with many counts. V gene TRBV20-1 combines with J gene TRBJ2-7, with 7 bases matching TRBD1. J gave up 7 bases and V 0 bases, and 0 bases lay outside the gene matches. CDR1 DFQATT and CDR2 SNEGSKA come from the germline V gene (reference sequence). The CDR3 is made up of 11 amino acids. The CDR3 protein is CSAREDREQYF. The DNA of the CDR3 is TGCAGTGCTAGAGAGGACAGGGAGCAGTACTTC.

The chain carries TRBV19 and TRBJ2-2; the D gene is possibly TRBD1 (6 bases). Germline loops: CDR1 LNHDA, CDR2 SQIVND (reference sequence). The CDR3 is 13 residues long. V lost 8 bases and J lost 6, with 13 bases in between. CDR3 sequence (DNA): TGTGCCAGTGGGAAACAGGGCCCCGGGGAGCTGTTTTTT. Translating it yields CASGKQGPGELFF.

J is TRBJ1-4 and V is TRBV5-8, with D possibly matching TRBD1 (6 bases). This CDR3 is built from 18 residues. Trimming cost V 4 bases and J 5 bases, with 24 bases left between them. Germline V CDR1 and CDR2: SGHTS, YDEGEE. The CDR3: CASSLYLGGGQRNEKLFF. The DNA of the CDR3 is TGTGCCAGCAGCCTCTATTTGGGCGGGGGGCAAAGGAATGAAAAACTGTTTTTT.

This clone came up once. The CDR3 DNA follows: TGTGCCAGCAGTTTCTTAGCGGCTCAAGAGACCCAGTACTTC. This sequence encodes CASSFLAAQETQYF. The chain recombines TRBV6-2 or TRBV6-3 with TRBJ2-5; a weak D match, TRBD2 (6 bases). The V and J ends lost 4 bases and 2 bases respectively, with 11 bases between them. In germline, CDR1 is MNHEY, CDR2 SVGEGT. The CDR3 length is 14 residues.